Shown below are 20 T cell receptor beta chains from a single sample sequenced in a study of shared clonotypes between healthy human individuals (dated by TCRdb to the early 2020s). The library was generated by the immunoSEQ multiplex PCR assay. This immuneACCESS table, as held by TCRdb, lists in-frame sequences with V and J called but not all clones. Of the missing ones, under half trace to an unresolved V gene in checked studies; the others have no known cause. This sample comprises roughly 2,300,000 clones, about nine tenths of them detected only once. Clones ranked in the top ten supply approximately 0.4% of the sample. Sequenced: naive CD4+ T cells from PBMCs. The cell subset or site label corresponds to: CD45RA+ positively selected. These receptors came from a man between 18 and 29 years old in good health. Some clones in this sample may be carry-over from other donors' samples.

The chain combines TRBV5-1 with TRBJ1-3; D gene ambiguous. The V gene's germline CDR1 is SGHRS and CDR2 YFSETQ. Trimming removed 6 bases at V and 0 bases at J, with 13 bases between. The CDR3 contains 15 residues. CDR3 in amino acids: CASTASSNSGNTIYF. Here the CDR3 DNA reads TGCGCCAGCACCGCCAGCAGTAACTCTGGAAACACCATATATTTT.

The chain couples TRBV5-1 to TRBJ1-2, with D perhaps TRBD1 (5 bases). The ends were cut back, 4 bases at V and 0 bases at J, with 7 bases in the middle. Germline loops: CDR1 SGHRS, CDR2 YFSETQ. The CDR3 loop spans 13 amino acids. The DNA of the CDR3 is TGCGCCAGCAGCGGGGCGACTAACTATGGCTACACCTTC. It specifies CASSGATNYGYTF.

The rearrangement joins TRBV6-1 to TRBJ1-2; D perhaps matches TRBD1 (5 bases). This CDR3 region has 14 residues. Per the germline V gene, CDR1 is MNHNS and CDR2 is SASEGT. The V end was cut by 0 bases, the J end by 5 bases, with 10 bases between. CDR3 amino acids: CASSEAGSGYGYTF. The CDR3 DNA reads TGTGCCAGCAGTGAAGCAGGGTCAGGGTATGGCTACACCTTC.

The chain combines TRBV2 with TRBJ2-2, with 7 nucleotides matching TRBD2. Per germline, CDR1 SNHLY and CDR2 FYNNEI. The ends lost 2 bases at V and 5 bases at J; junction bases unmatched: 2. This CDR3 is 14 amino acids long. The CDR3 protein is CASSERRETGELFF. The CDR3 coding sequence is TGTGCCAGCAGTGAAAGGCGGGAGACCGGGGAGCTGTTTTTT.

This sequence joins TRBV7-2 and TRBJ2-2; D gene ambiguous. The CDR3 is 13 residues long. Trimming stripped 3 bases from V and 5 bases from J, with 7 bases between. Germline CDR1 is SGHTA and CDR2 is FQGNSA. Here the CDR3 reads CASSFRVTGELFF. The DNA of the CDR3 is TGTGCCAGCAGCTTTAGAGTTACCGGGGAGCTGTTTTTT. The variable domain in full, completed from reference TRBV7-2 and TRBJ2-2, reads GAGVSQSPSNKVTEKGKDVELRCDPISGHTALYWYRQSLGQGLEFLIYFQGNSAPDKSGLPSDRFSAERTGGSVSTLTIQRTQQEDSAVYLCASSFRVTGELFFGEGSRLTVL.

The chain joins TRBV28 to TRBJ2-7; D not resolved. This CDR3 contains 14 residues. Trimming stripped 2 bases from V and 0 bases from J, with 8 bases between. Germline V CDR1 and CDR2: MDHEN, SYDVKM. CDR3 nucleotide sequence: TGTGCCAGCAGTTTACCCGTAGCCTCCTACGAGCAGTACTTC. Its protein product is CASSLPVASYEQYF. Based on the CDR3 plus reference TRBV28 and TRBJ2-7, the full variable domain is DVKVTQSSRYLVKRTGEKVFLECVQDMDHENMFWYRQDPGLGLRLIYFSYDVKMKEKGDIPEGYSVSREKKERFSLILESASTNQTSMYLCASSLPVASYEQYFGPGTRLTVT.

The CDR3 nucleotides are TGCGCCAGCAGCCTCACGATCGGGGGGACCGGGGAGCTGTTTTTT. The encoded protein is CASSLTIGGTGELFF. The rearrangement uses TRBV5-1 and TRBJ2-2; TRBD2 matches at 7 bases. The CDR3 has 15 residues. Trimming at V came to 4 bases and at J to 5 bases, leaving 8 bases not matched to a gene. Germline loops: CDR1 SGHRS, CDR2 YFSETQ. The full variable domain, in which reference TRBV5-1 and TRBJ2-2 provide the parts outside the CDR3, is KAGVTQTPRYLIKTRGQQVTLSCSPISGHRSVSWYQQTPGQGLQFLFEYFSETQRNKGNFPGRFSGRQFSNSRSEMNVSTLELGDSALYLCASSLTIGGTGELFFGEGSRLTVL.

The CDR3 DNA reads TGTGCCAGCCAACCACAAAGAGGGCGCGACTACAATGAGCAGTTCTTC. Translation: CASQPQRGRDYNEQFF. This sequence joins TRBV27 and TRBJ2-1; D is possibly TRBD2 (5 bases). Germline V gives CDR1 MNHEY, CDR2 SMNVEV (reference sequence). The CDR3 is 16 amino acids. The V end was cut by 8 bases, the J end by 3 bases, with 20 bases between.

This clone appeared once. This chain connects TRBV4-3 to TRBJ2-1; no definite D call. Germline V gene sequence: CDR1 LGHNA, CDR2 YSLEER. Deletions cut 0 bases from V and 12 bases from J, with 18 bases between. The CDR3 sequence is 15 residues long. CDR3 region: CASSQEFQTLYGQFF. Written as DNA, the CDR3 is TGCGCCAGCAGCCAAGAGTTTCAAACACTTTACGGGCAGTTCTTC.

The rearrangement uses TRBV6-1 and TRBJ2-2; D uncertain. Trimming left V 5 bases short and J 1 base short, with 5 bases between. The CDR3 extends over 13 amino acids. Germline V gene lookup returns CDR1 MNHNS and CDR2 SASEGT. DNA of the CDR3: TGTGCCAGCAGTCCGGAGAACACCGGGGAGCTGTTTTTT. This sequence encodes CASSPENTGELFF.

V and J are TRBV7-2 and TRBJ2-1; D is ambiguous. V gave up 1 base and J gave up 0 bases, with 10 bases separating them. Germline CDR1 reads SGHTA; CDR2 reads FQGNSA. This CDR3 region has 16 residues. CDR3 loop: CASSLGAHSSYNEQFF. DNA for the CDR3: TGTGCCAGCAGCTTAGGGGCCCACAGCTCCTACAATGAGCAGTTCTTC.

V gene TRBV19 combines with J gene TRBJ2-5, with a tentative D call TRBD1 (6 bases). The CDR3 contains 13 residues. Trimming cost V 6 bases and J 5 bases, with 13 bases left between them. CDR1 is LNHDA, CDR2 SQIVND, per germline (reference sequence). As DNA, the CDR3 is TGTGCCAGTAGGGAACAGGGCATCGAGACCCAGTACTTC. It specifies CASREQGIETQYF.

Concerning this clone: Different DNA sequences within this sample yield the same CDR3. The J gene is TRBJ1-5, the V gene TRBV2, with D unresolved. Trimming cost V 1 base and J 3 bases, with 7 bases left between them. There are 14 residues in the CDR3. Germline V CDR1 and CDR2: SNHLY, FYNNEI. The CDR3 sequence is CASSEGRNNQPQHF. The CDR3 DNA sequence: TGTGCCAGCAGTGAAGGGCGGAACAATCAGCCCCAGCATTTT.

The chain is built from TRBV7-3 and TRBJ2-7; 7 bases match TRBD2. There are 15 residues in the CDR3. The J segment lost 0 bases and the V segment lost 5 bases, leaving 7 bases of the junction unmatched. Germline CDR1 SGHTA, CDR2 FQGTGA. For the CDR3, the DNA is TGTGCCAGCAGCCCCCGGGGAGGGGTCTCCTACGAGCAGTACTTC. Protein product: CASSPRGGVSYEQYF.

This clone was recorded once. This chain connects TRBV28 to TRBJ2-7, with D perhaps matching TRBD2 (7 bases). From germline, CDR1 is MDHEN and CDR2 SYDVKM. Deletions cut 7 bases from V and 2 bases from J, with 15 bases between. CDR3 length: 14 residues. The DNA for the CDR3 is TGTGCCAGCACCCTGGGGGGGCATACCTACGAGCAGTACTTC. This encodes CASTLGGHTYEQYF.

The table lists this clone with a few counts. The chain employs TRBV7-2 and TRBJ1-2; no clear D gene. The CDR3 runs 12 residues. The germline V and J ends were trimmed by 4 bases and 7 bases, with 10 bases remaining between them. CDR1 and CDR2 (germline): SGHTA, FQGNSA. The CDR3 nucleotides read TGTGCCAGCAGCTATCCGGTCCGTGGCTACACCTTC. Translating it yields CASSYPVRGYTF.

V gene TRBV27 combines with J gene TRBJ1-4; TRBD1 might be the D (5 bases). Germline V gene lookup returns CDR1 MNHEY and CDR2 SMNVEV (reference sequence). Deletions cut 5 bases from V and 0 bases from J, with 16 bases between. The length of the CDR3 is 17 residues. Here the CDR3 reads CASSKGRVSATNEKLFF. DNA for the CDR3: TGTGCCAGCAGTAAGGGACGGGTCTCGGCAACTAATGAAAAACTGTTTTTT. Based on the CDR3 plus reference TRBV27 and TRBJ1-4, the full variable domain is EAQVTQNPRYLITVTGKKLTVTCSQNMNHEYMSWYRQDPGLGLRQIYYSMNVEVTDKGDVPEGYKVSRKEKRNFPLILESPSPNQTSLYFCASSKGRVSATNEKLFFGSGTQLSVL.

This chain connects TRBV9 to TRBJ2-3; D uncertain. Germline CDR1 reads SGDLS; CDR2 reads YYNGEE. This CDR3 comprises 14 residues. Trimming took off 2 bases at V and 4 bases at J, with 11 bases between the two ends. This CDR3 reads CASSVLSGPDTQYF. DNA of the CDR3: TGTGCCAGCAGCGTCTTATCTGGACCAGATACGCAGTATTTT.

The chain joins TRBV11-2 to TRBJ2-1, with 9 positions matching TRBD1. Per the germline V gene, CDR1 is SGHAT and CDR2 is FQNNGV. V lost 5 bases, J lost 7 bases, and 18 bases stayed unmatched. CDR3 length equals 18 residues. The CDR3 DNA follows: TGTGCCAGCAGCCGAGCCCCGACAGGGGGAGGGAGTAGGAATGAGCAGTTCTTC. It translates to CASSRAPTGGGSRNEQFF.

The rearrangement links TRBV10-3 to TRBJ1-2; D unresolved. Per germline, CDR1 ENHRY and CDR2 SYGVKD. The CDR3 has 13 residues. Trimming stripped 4 bases from V and 9 bases from J, with 15 bases between. The CDR3 sequence: CAISVRSEFSYTF. The CDR3 DNA sequence: TGTGCCATCAGTGTAAGGTCCGAGTTTAGCTACACCTTC.